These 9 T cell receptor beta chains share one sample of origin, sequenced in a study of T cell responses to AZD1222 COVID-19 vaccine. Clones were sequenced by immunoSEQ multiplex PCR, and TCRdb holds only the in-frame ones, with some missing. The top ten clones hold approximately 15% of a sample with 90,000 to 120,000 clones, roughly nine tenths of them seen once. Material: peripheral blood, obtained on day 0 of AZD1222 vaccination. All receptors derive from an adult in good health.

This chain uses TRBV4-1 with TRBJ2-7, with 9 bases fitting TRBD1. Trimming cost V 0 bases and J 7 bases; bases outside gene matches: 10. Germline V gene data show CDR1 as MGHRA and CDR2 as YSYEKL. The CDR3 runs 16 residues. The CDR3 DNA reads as TGCGCCAGCAGCCAAGATGGCCGGACAGGGGCTGGGGAGCAGTACTTC. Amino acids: CASSQDGRTGAGEQYF.

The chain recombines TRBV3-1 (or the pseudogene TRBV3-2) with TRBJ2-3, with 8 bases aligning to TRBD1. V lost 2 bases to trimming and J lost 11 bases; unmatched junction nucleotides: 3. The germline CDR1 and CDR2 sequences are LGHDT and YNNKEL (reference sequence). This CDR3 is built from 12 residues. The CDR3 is CASSQTGGKQYF. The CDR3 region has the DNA TGTGCCAGCAGCCAAACAGGGGGAAAGCAGTATTTT.

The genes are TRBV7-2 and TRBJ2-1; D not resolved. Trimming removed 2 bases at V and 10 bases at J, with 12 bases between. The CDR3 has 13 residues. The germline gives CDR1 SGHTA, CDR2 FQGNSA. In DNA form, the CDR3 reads TGTGCCAGCAGCTTACCTACGTTAAGGGAGCAGTTCTTC. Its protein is CASSLPTLREQFF.

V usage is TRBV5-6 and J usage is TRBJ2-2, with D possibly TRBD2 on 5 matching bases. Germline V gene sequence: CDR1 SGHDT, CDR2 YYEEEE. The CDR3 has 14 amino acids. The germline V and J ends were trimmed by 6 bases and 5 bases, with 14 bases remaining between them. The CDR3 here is CASTARVGTGELFF. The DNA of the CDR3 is TGTGCCAGCACCGCGAGGGTAGGGACCGGGGAGCTGTTTTTT.

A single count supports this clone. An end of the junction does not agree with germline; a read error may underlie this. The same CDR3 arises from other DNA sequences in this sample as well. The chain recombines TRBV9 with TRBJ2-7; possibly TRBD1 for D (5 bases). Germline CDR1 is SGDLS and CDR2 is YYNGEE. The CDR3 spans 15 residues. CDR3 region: CASSPPEGAAYEQYF. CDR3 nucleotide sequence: TGTGCCAGCAGCCCCCCCGAAGGGGCTGCCTACGAGCAGTACTTT.

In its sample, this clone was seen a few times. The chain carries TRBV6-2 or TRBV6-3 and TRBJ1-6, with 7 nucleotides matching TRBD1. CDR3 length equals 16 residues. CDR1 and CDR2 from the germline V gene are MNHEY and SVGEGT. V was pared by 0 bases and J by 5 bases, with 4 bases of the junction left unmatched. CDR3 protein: CASSYSRDRDNSPLHF. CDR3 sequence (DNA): TGTGCCAGCAGTTACTCGAGGGACAGAGATAATTCACCCCTCCACTTT.

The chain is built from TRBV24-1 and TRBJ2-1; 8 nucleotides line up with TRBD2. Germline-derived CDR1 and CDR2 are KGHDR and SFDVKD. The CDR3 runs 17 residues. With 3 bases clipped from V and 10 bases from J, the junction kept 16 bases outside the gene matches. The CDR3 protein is CATSDEGRAGGTLEQFF. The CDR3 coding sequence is TGTGCCACCAGTGATGAGGGCCGCGCGGGAGGTACTTTAGAGCAGTTCTTC.

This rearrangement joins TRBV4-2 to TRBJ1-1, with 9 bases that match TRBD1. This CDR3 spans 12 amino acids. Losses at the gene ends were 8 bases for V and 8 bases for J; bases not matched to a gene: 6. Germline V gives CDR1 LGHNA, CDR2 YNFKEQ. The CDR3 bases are TGTGCCAGCCGCCGGGACAGGGAAGAAGCTTTCTTT. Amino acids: CASRRDREEAFF.

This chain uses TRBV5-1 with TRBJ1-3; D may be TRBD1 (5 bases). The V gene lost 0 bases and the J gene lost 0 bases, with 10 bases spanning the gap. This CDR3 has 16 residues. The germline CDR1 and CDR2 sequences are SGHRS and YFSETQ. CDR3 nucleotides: TGCGCCAGCAGCTTGGTACCAGGGAACTCTGGAAACACCATATATTTT. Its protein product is CASSLVPGNSGNTIYF.